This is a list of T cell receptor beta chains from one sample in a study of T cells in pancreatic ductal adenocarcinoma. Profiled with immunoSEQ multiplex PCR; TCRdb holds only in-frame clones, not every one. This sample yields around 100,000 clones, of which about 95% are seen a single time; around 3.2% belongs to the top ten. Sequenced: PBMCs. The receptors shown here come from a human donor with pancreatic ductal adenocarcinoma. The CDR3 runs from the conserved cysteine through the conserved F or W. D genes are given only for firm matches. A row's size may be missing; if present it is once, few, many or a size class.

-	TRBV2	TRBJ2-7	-	TGTGCCAGCAGTGACTACTTCTCCTACGAGCAGTACTTC	CASSDYFSYEQYF
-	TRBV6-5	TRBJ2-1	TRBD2	TGTGCCAGCAGTCCCACTAGCGGGAGTTCCAATGAGCAGTTCTTC	CASSPTSGSSNEQFF
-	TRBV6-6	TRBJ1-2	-	TGTGCCAGCACGACAGGCGATCACTATGGCTACACCTTC	CASTTGDHYGYTF
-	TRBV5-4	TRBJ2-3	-	TGTGCCAGCAGCTTGGGAGCGGAAGATACGCAGTATTTT	CASSLGAEDTQYF
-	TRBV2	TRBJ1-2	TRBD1	TGTGCCAGCACCCCGGACAGGTATGAGGGTGGCTACACCTTC	CASTPDRYEGGYTF
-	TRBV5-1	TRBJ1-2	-	TGCGCCAGCGCCTCAGGGGTCGCTAACTATGGCTACACCTTC	CASASGVANYGYTF
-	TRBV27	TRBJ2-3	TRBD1	TGTGCCAGCAGTCTGGGACAGAGCACAGATACGCAGTATTTT	CASSLGQSTDTQYF
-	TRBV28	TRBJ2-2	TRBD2	TGTGCCAGCAGTTTGGGGGGGAGCACCGGGGAGCTGTTTTTT	CASSLGGSTGELFF
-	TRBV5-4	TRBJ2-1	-	TGTGCCAGCAGCTTGGCCTCTGTCAGGGGTGGTAACAATGAGCAGTTCTTC	CASSLASVRGGNNEQFF
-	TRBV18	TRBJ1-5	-	TGTGCCAGCTCCCCCGGGACTTCCGCTTTCGGCAATCAGCCCCAGCATTTT	CASSPGTSAFGNQPQHF
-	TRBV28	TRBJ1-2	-	TGTGCCAGCAACTCCCAGTGGGCAGGTGGCTACACCTTC	CASNSQWAGGYTF
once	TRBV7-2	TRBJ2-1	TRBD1	TGTGCCAGCAGCCAGGGACAGGGAGGGGACAATGAGCAGTTCTTC	CASSQGQGGDNEQFF
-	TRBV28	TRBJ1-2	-	TGTGCCAGCAGTTCGGACACCTATGGCTACACCTTC	CASSSDTYGYTF
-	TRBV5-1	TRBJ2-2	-	TGCGCCAGCAGCTTAGGGGACTCGTCCGGGGAGCTGTTTTTT	CASSLGDSSGELFF
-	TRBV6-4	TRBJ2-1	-	TGTGCCAGCAGTGGGGCCGGGACAGAGCAGTTCTTC	CASSGAGTEQFF
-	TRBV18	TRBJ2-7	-	TGTGCCAGCTCACGCGGCGACTACGAGCAGTACTTC	CASSRGDYEQYF
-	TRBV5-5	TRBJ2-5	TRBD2	TGTGCCAGCAGCTTGGCTAGCGGGAGGGCCCGAGAGACCCAGTACTTC	CASSLASGRARETQYF
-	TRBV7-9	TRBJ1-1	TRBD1	TGTGCCAGCAGACGGGACAGGGCCACTGAAGCTTTCTTT	CASRRDRATEAFF
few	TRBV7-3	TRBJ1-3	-	TGTGCCAGCAGCTTGGACTTCGGAAACACCATATATTTT	CASSLDFGNTIYF
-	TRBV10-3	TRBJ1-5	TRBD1	TGTGCCATCAGCGCTGGACAGGGGTTAGGGCAGCCCCAGCATTTT	CAISAGQGLGQPQHF
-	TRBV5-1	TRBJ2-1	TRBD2	TGCGCCAGCAGCTTGGGTAGCGGGATCGACAATGAGCAGTTCTTC	CASSLGSGIDNEQFF
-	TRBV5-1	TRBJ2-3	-	TGCGCCAGCAGGGTAGCGACTGGGGTCACAGATACGCAGTATTTT	CASRVATGVTDTQYF
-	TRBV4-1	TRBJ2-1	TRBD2	TGCGCCAGCAGCCAACTACTAGCGGGAGTTAGCTTTGAGCAGTTCTTC	CASSQLLAGVSFEQFF
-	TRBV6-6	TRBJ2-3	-	TGTGCCAGCAGTTTCGGGACTCCCAGGCAGTATTTT	CASSFGTPRQYF
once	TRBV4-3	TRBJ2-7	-	TGCGCCAGCAGCCAAGAATACAGGGCGTACGAGCAGTACTTC	CASSQEYRAYEQYF
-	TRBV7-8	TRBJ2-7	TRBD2	TGTGCCAGCAGCCTCGGCGGCGGGAGTTCCTACGAGCAGTACTTC	CASSLGGGSSYEQYF
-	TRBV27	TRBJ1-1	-	TGTGCCAGCAGCCACGGTGGGGGGGCGACTGAAGCTTTCTTT	CASSHGGGATEAFF
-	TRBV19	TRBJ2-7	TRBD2	TGTGCCAGTAGTAGCGCGGGAGGAGGTAGCTCCTACGAGCAGTACTTC	CASSSAGGGSSYEQYF
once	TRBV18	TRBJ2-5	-	TGTGCCAGCTCACTGACAGAAGCCGCAGAGACCCAGTACTTC	CASSLTEAAETQYF
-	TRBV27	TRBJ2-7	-	TGTGCCAGCACCAGTACAGGGTCCGACGAGCAGTACTTC	CASTSTGSDEQYF
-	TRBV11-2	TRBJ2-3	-	TGTGCCAGCAGACAACGGGAAACAGATACGCAGTATTTT	CASRQRETDTQYF
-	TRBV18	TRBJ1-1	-	TGTGCCAGCTCCCCGGGGGAGGGAAACACTGAAGCTTTCTTT	CASSPGEGNTEAFF
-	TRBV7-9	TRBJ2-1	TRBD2	TGTGCCAGCAGCCAGCTCGGGACTAGCGGGAGTATGTACAATGAGCAGTTCTTC	CASSQLGTSGSMYNEQFF
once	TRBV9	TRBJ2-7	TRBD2	TGTGCCAGCAGCGTAGTTGGACTAGCGGTCTACGAGCAGTACTTC	CASSVVGLAVYEQYF
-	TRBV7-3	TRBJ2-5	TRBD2	TGTGCCAGCAGCCCCGGGACAACAGGACTAGCGGGAGGACCAGAAGCTACCCAGTACTTC	CASSPGTTGLAGGPEATQYF
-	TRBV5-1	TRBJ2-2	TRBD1	TGCGCCAGTACCAGACAGGGATGGGGGGAGCTGTTTTTT	CASTRQGWGELFF
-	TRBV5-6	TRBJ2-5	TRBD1	TGTGCCAGCAGCCCAGAACGTAGGGGGCCCGGCGAGACCCAGTACTTC	CASSPERRGPGETQYF
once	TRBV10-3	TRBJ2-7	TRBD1	TGTGCCATCACTCCGGACAGGTTGGTCGAGCAGTACTTC	CAITPDRLVEQYF
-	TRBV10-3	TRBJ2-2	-	TGTGCCATCAGTGCCGGGGGAGCCGGGGAGCTGTTTTTT	CAISAGGAGELFF
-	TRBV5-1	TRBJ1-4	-	TGCGCCAGCAGTTTCCAGGGGACTAATGAAAAACTGTTTTTT	CASSFQGTNEKLFF
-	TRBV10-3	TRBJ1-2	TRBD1	TGTGCCATCAGTGAAGACAGGGGGCTTCGGTATGGCTACACCTTC	CAISEDRGLRYGYTF
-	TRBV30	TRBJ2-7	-	TGTGCCTGGAGTGTCCCGCCCCTACTAGAGCAGTACTTC	CAWSVPPLLEQYF
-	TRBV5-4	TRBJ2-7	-	TGTGCCAGCAGCTTGGACGGGGGCTCCTACGAGCAGTACTTC	CASSLDGGSYEQYF
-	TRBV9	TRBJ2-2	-	TGTGCCAGCGCGAGGGAGCCCATGGCCACCGGGGAGCTGTTTTTT	CASAREPMATGELFF
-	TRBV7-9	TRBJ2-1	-	TGTGCCAGCAGCTTTGCGGGCGCCCCCTACAATGAGCAGTTCTTC	CASSFAGAPYNEQFF
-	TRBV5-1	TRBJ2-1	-	TGCGCCAGCAGCTTACAGGGCACTTCCTACAATGAGCAGTTCTTC	CASSLQGTSYNEQFF
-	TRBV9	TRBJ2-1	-	TGTGCCAGCAGCGCAGATCTCCACAATGAGCAGTTCTTC	CASSADLHNEQFF
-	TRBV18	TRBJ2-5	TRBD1	TGTGCCAGCTCACGGGACAGCCAAGAGACCCAGTACTTC	CASSRDSQETQYF
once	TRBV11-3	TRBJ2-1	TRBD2	TGTGCCAGCAGCCGATCTAGCGGGTTTGAGCAGTTCTTC	CASSRSSGFEQFF